Below, one T cell receptor (beta chain) is given with its context. Its antigen is unknown. 13 Jbeta primers and 60 Vbeta primers were used for the PCR. The table came from immunoSEQ multiplex PCR; TCRdb's copy has only in-frame clones and leaves some out. This sample has approximately 100,000 clones, with under 75% found just once. This sample was included in a study of cytomegalovirus exposure and HLA in healthy donors. Study-wide results and caveats: While the bulk of TCR sequences proved rare, some public TCRs turned up in many donors. TRBV6-2, TRBV6-3 and some other V segments were excluded as indistinguishable.

This CDR3 is 15 amino acids long. Trimming took 2 bases from V and 6 from J, leaving 17 bases between them. Germline V CDR1 and CDR2: MDHEN, SYDVKM. This chain joins TRBV28 and TRBJ2-7; no reliable D call. This clonotype was sampled from a man in his fifties or sixties in good health and CMV-seronegative. The specimen sequenced was PBMCs. The CDR3 nucleotides are TGTGCCAGCAGTTTAGTCGTAGGAACTACCCGCGAGCAGTACTTC. Translation: CASSLVVGTTREQYF.